The rows below give T cell receptor beta chains drawn from one sample of a study of OX40 agonist ivuxolimab in advanced cancers. Method: immunoSEQ multiplex PCR; TCRdb's copy keeps in-frame clones and lacks some. Altogether fewer than 80,000 clones are present, about 90% being singletons, with the ten largest covering roughly 5.1%. The sample here was CD4+ or CD8+ T cells sorted from blood, taken in a trial of the OX40 agonist ivuxolimab. The receptor source for this set is an adult with an advanced solid tumor such as melanoma, head and neck, liver or kidney cancer. Each CDR3 is given with its conserved first and last residue. For some rows the clone size is stated as once, few or many, or as a class when expanded; others skip it.

J | size | V | CDR3
TRBJ2-4 | . | TRBV6-5 | CASSYGGGGNIQYF
TRBJ2-7 | . | TRBV27 | CASSFMGIAGAHSYEQYF
TRBJ2-2 | . | TRBV2 | CASSRDTHTGELFF
TRBJ1-2 | . | TRBV6-1 | CASSETQTYGYTF
TRBJ1-2 | . | TRBV28 | CASSLLRSYGYTF
TRBJ2-5 | . | TRBV6-4 | CASSPTGTGEETQYF
TRBJ2-5 | . | TRBV10-1 | CASNTGGLQETQYF
TRBJ2-7 | . | TRBV10-1 | CASSERIGGLPYEQYF
TRBJ2-7 | . | TRBV6-5 | CASSQGVGEQYF
TRBJ2-7 | . | TRBV5-4 | CASSLSGQIYEQYF
TRBJ1-4 | . | TRBV11-2 | CASSFGGGEKLFF
TRBJ1-2 | once | TRBV7-6 | CASSPRVGGYTF
TRBJ2-7 | . | TRBV2 | CASSRDGGSYEQYF
TRBJ2-5 | . | TRBV6-1 | CASSERAGGRSPETQYF
TRBJ2-5 | . | TRBV5-1 | CASSRDRGEETQYF
TRBJ2-5 | once | TRBV6-6 | CASSSRHGEAQYF
TRBJ2-1 | . | TRBV4-2 | CASSQAMGLVGEQFF
TRBJ2-5 | once | TRBV27 | CASRRTAQETQYF
TRBJ1-6 | . | TRBV7-6 | CASSAYGGVLSSSPLHF
TRBJ2-7 | . | TRBV4-2 | CASSQAVRGEQYF
TRBJ2-2 | . | TRBV10-3 | CAISESPPPTGELFF
TRBJ2-2 | . | TRBV10-3 | CAISPGQGTGELFF
TRBJ1-5 | . | TRBV5-8 | CASSSGTPSATQHF
TRBJ1-3 | . | TRBV7-3 | CASSQGAGNTIYF